The 6 T cell receptor beta chains in this list originate from one sample, sequenced in a study of lymphopenia after photon versus proton radiotherapy. TCRdb's table, derived via immunoSEQ multiplex PCR, lists solely in-frame clones and lacks some. The profile shows roughly 7,300 clones, 90% to 95% of them singletons. Sequenced here: peripheral blood, sampled from a patient treated with photon-based radiotherapy. These receptors were obtained from a woman between 45 and 60 years old with cholangiocarcinoma.

The V gene is TRBV7-9, the J gene TRBJ2-2; no definite D call. This CDR3 contains 18 residues. CDR1 and CDR2 from the germline V gene are SEHNR and FQNEAQ (reference sequence). Trimming removed 7 bases from V and 3 bases from J, with 24 bases in between. CDR3 sequence (DNA): TGTGCCAGCAACATAATACCCCTTTTTTCTGGAGACACCGGGGAGCTGTTTTTT. It is translated as CASNIIPLFSGDTGELFF.

This chain links TRBV4-3 with TRBJ2-4, with 8 bases matching TRBD1. The CDR3 covers 14 residues. Germline CDR1 is LGHNA and CDR2 is YSLEER. V trimming: 4 bases; J trimming: 8 bases; junction bases outside the gene matches: 7. The CDR3 spells CASSPGQAVDIQYF. CDR3 DNA: TGCGCCAGCAGCCCGGGACAGGCGGTGGACATTCAGTACTTC.

V gene TRBV30 combines with J gene TRBJ2-1; no reliable D call. CDR3 length: 11 residues. The germline CDR1 and CDR2 sequences are GTSNPN and SVGIG (reference sequence). V was pared by 0 bases and J by 10 bases, with 7 bases between. The CDR3 spells CAWSVLREQFF. CDR3 in DNA: TGTGCCTGGAGTGTATTGCGCGAGCAGTTCTTC.

The V gene is TRBV7-9, the J gene TRBJ1-6; 7 bases line up with TRBD1. CDR1 and CDR2 (germline): SEHNR, FQNEAQ (reference sequence). This CDR3 region has 15 residues. With 5 bases clipped from V and 7 bases from J, the junction kept 8 bases outside the gene matches. The CDR3 protein is CASSPWTGFNSPLHF. CDR3 bases: TGTGCCAGCAGCCCCTGGACAGGTTTCAATTCACCCCTCCACTTT.

The chain combines TRBV6-5 with TRBJ2-7; possible D gene TRBD1, 5 bases. The CDR3 is 15 amino acids. In germline, CDR1 is MNHEY, CDR2 SVGAGI. Trimming removed 6 bases from V and 3 bases from J, with 18 bases in between. This CDR3 reads CASRAGNPARYEQYF. The CDR3 nucleotides are TGTGCCAGCAGGGCAGGGAATCCGGCCCGCTACGAGCAGTACTTC.

This clone is a singleton in its sample. The rearrangement links TRBV7-9 to TRBJ1-1; D is unresolved. This CDR3 is built from 14 residues. Germline V gene data show CDR1 as SEHNR and CDR2 as FQNEAQ (reference sequence). V lost 1 base and J lost 1, with 7 bases in between. The CDR3 DNA follows: TGTGCCAGCAGCTTAGACTCCAGGAACACTGAAGCTTTCTTT. This sequence encodes CASSLDSRNTEAFF.